The 18 T cell receptor beta chains below come from one sample, sequenced in a study of blood T cells in healthy people across ages. Together with a sample-barcoded 5' primer, a J-beta primer mix was included in a second PCR lasting roughly 6 to 12 cycles. TCRdb redid the calling of the 5' RACE reads with MiXCR, one entry per CDR3 protein. The sample includes 700,000 to 900,000 distinct CDR3 sequences, around 24% of them seen just once. Separately, the same data were catalogued under a study of T cells of mothers and their children.

Source material: blood. The origin of the receptors is a boy younger than 18 in good health.

This clonotype came up a few times. The chain employs TRBV7-9 and TRBJ2-7; 9 positions match TRBD1. The junction had 16 bases not matched to a gene; V was cut back by 5 bases and J by 11 bases. Germline CDR1 is SEHNR and CDR2 is FQNEAQ (reference sequence). This CDR3 comprises 15 residues. The CDR3 sequence: CASSTWDRDYLEEYF. In DNA, the CDR3 is TGTGCCAGCAGCACCTGGGACAGGGACTACCTAGAGGAGTACTTC.

This clonotype was detected only a few times. The rearrangement joins TRBV6-1 to TRBJ2-7; the match to TRBD2 covers 7 bases. With V trimmed by 9 bases and J by 0 bases, 8 bases remained unmatched. The CDR3 runs to 14 residues. Germline lookup yields CDR1 MNHNS and CDR2 SASEGT. CDR3 sequence (DNA): TGTGCCAGTTCTCGGGGGGTGATCTCCTACGAGCAGTACTTC. Protein: CASSRGVISYEQYF.

This clonotype has a count of ten or more. The V call is TRBV12-3 or TRBV12-4, the J call TRBJ2-3; 7 positions match TRBD1. The J segment lost 3 bases and the V segment lost 0 bases, leaving 3 bases of the junction unmatched. There are 15 residues in the CDR3. CDR3 in amino acids: CASSLAGGPTDTQYF. In DNA form, the CDR3 reads TGTGCCAGCAGTTTAGCAGGGGGCCCGACAGATACGCAGTATTTT.

This chain uses TRBV7-2 with TRBJ2-1; 9 bases align to TRBD1. CDR1 is SGHTA, CDR2 FQGNSA, per germline. This CDR3 contains 15 residues. The trim removed 5 bases at V and 6 bases at J, leaving 8 bases unmatched. The CDR3 here is CASSLNRGRSNEQFF. In DNA form, the CDR3 reads TGTGCCAGCAGCCTCAACAGGGGGCGCAGCAATGAGCAGTTCTTC. Complete variable domain (other parts from reference TRBV7-2 and TRBJ2-1): GAGVSQSPSNKVTEKGKDVELRCDPISGHTALYWYRQSLGQGLEFLIYFQGNSAPDKSGLPSDRFSAERTGGSVSTLTIQRTQQEDSAVYLCASSLNRGRSNEQFFGPGTRLTVL.

This clonotype has a single count. This sequence joins TRBV7-9 and TRBJ2-5; 9 nucleotides agree with TRBD1. Germline V gene lookup returns CDR1 SEHNR and CDR2 FQNEAQ (reference sequence). V dropped 5 bases and J dropped 5; count of bases not matched to a gene: 6. CDR3 size: 14 residues. CDR3 sequence: CASSVTGGSETQYF. The CDR3 DNA follows: TGTGCCAGCAGCGTCACAGGGGGCTCGGAGACCCAGTACTTC. The full variable domain, its missing parts supplied by reference TRBV7-9 and TRBJ2-5, is DTGVSQNPRHKITKRGQNVTFRCDPISEHNRLYWYRQTLGQGPEFLTYFQNEAQLEKSRLLSDRFSAERPKGSFSTLEIQRTEQGDSAMYLCASSVTGGSETQYFGPGTRLLVL.

The rearrangement uses TRBV25-1 and TRBJ2-7, with 9 positions matching TRBD2. The germline V gene has CDR1 MGHDK and CDR2 SYGVNS. The CDR3 contains 14 residues. V shed 5 bases, J shed 6 bases, and the junction held 8 bases outside the gene matches. The CDR3 loop reads CASSPLLLAGEQYF. The CDR3 DNA follows: TGTGCCAGCAGTCCTCTCTTACTAGCGGGCGAGCAGTACTTC.

There are a few counts of this clonotype. Its ends do not fully match the called genes, so a read error is possible. The chain has TRBV20-1 and TRBJ2-5; a weak D match, TRBD2 (6 bases). Germline assignment: CDR1 DFQATT and CDR2 SNEGSKA (reference sequence). The CDR3 is made up of 13 amino acids. The CDR3 loop is CSARGRFAKGLFF. The CDR3 DNA is TGCAGTGCTAGGGGGAGGTTCGCCAAGGGTCTGTTCTTC.

The gene calls are TRBV5-1 and TRBJ1-5; tentatively, D is TRBD1 (6 bases). Trimming took 4 bases from V and 2 from J, leaving 13 bases between them. Germline values: CDR1 SGHRS, CDR2 YFSETQ. The length of the CDR3 is 15 residues. CDR3 coding DNA: TGCGCCAGCAGCGCTACCGGGGGCCGCAATCAGCCCCAGCATTTT. This translates into CASSATGGRNQPQHF.

A single count supports this clonotype. The chain combines TRBV6-6 with TRBJ2-2; D may be TRBD1 or TRBD2 (5 bases each). Trimming took off 0 bases at V and 6 bases at J, with 14 bases between the two ends. Germline lookup yields CDR1 MNHNY and CDR2 SVGAGI (reference sequence). The CDR3 totals 16 residues. The CDR3 loop is CASSYSMRGVPGELFF. DNA of the CDR3: TGTGCCAGCAGTTACTCGATGAGGGGCGTCCCCGGGGAGCTGTTTTTT.

The chain recombines TRBV24-1 with TRBJ1-2; D call uncertain. CDR1 KGHDR and CDR2 SFDVKD come from the germline V gene. Between the trimmed V and J ends, which lost 4 bases and 3 bases, there was a span of 8 bases. The CDR3 runs to 13 residues. The CDR3 nucleotides read TGTGCCACCAGTGACTCCGACTACTATGGCTACACCTTC. Translation: CATSDSDYYGYTF.

This clonotype has more than one count but fewer than ten. The conserved closing phenylalanine or tryptophan is absent in this CDR3, likely reflecting a read error. The CDR3 sequence is CASSLDQGALGYTL. CDR3 coding DNA: TGTGCCAGCAGTTTAGACCAGGGGGCGCTTGGCTACACCCTC. The chain links TRBV28 to TRBJ1-2; 8 nucleotides match TRBD1. The germline V gene encodes CDR1 MDHEN and CDR2 SYDVKM. CDR3 length: 14 residues. V dropped 2 bases and J dropped 7; count of bases not matched to a gene: 6.

The sample holds many counts of this clonotype. The chain uses TRBV20-1 and TRBJ1-4; 10 nucleotides align to TRBD1. Unmatched junction bases numbered 16, after V lost 1 base and J lost 2 bases. The CDR3 loop spans 20 amino acids. The germline gives CDR1 DFQATT, CDR2 SNEGSKA (reference sequence). The CDR3 DNA sequence: TGCAGTGCTAGAGGCCCCTCCCGCGACAGGGGGCATTTTACTAATGAAAAACTGTTTTTT. It specifies CSARGPSRDRGHFTNEKLFF.

The sample holds a few counts of this clonotype. The rearrangement joins TRBV10-3 to TRBJ2-7; a possible D gene is TRBD2 (6 bases). Germline CDR1 ENHRY, CDR2 SYGVKD. The ends were cut back, 2 bases at V and 4 bases at J, with 15 bases in the middle. The CDR3 contains 15 residues. The CDR3 bases are TGTGCCATCAGTGAGCTTGGGCGGGGAGTATACGAGCAGTACTTC. It specifies CAISELGRGVYEQYF.

The chain joins TRBV13 to TRBJ1-2; D remains unclear. The CDR3 consists of 15 residues. The germline gives CDR1 PRHDT, CDR2 FYEKMQ (reference sequence). V was shortened by 6 bases and J by 2 bases, with 16 bases between the two germline ends. The CDR3 nucleotides are TGTGCCAGCAGTATTACGTCCGGGTCGAACTATGGCTACACCTTC. Translation: CASSITSGSNYGYTF.

The chain recombines TRBV6-5 with TRBJ2-1; D unclear. The J call is uncertain, as TRBJ2-7 better fits the DNA end. Germline V gives CDR1 MNHEY, CDR2 SVGAGI. CDR3 size: 15 residues. The CDR3 sequence is CASSYSKASSYEQYF. The CDR3 nucleotides are TGTGCCAGCAGTTACTCGAAGGCTAGCTCCTACGAGCAGTACTTC.

The table lists this clonotype with a few counts. CDR3: CASSRGQSYEQYF. Written as DNA, the CDR3 is TGTGCCAGCAGTCGGGGACAGTCCTACGAGCAGTACTTC. V usage is TRBV12-3 or TRBV12-4 and J usage is TRBJ2-7, with 7 positions matching TRBD1. V dropped 5 bases and J dropped 1; count of bases not matched to a gene: 2. This CDR3 is 13 amino acids long.

This clonotype was recorded a few times. The chain uses TRBV6-6 and TRBJ1-6; 9 nucleotides align to TRBD1. This CDR3 has 14 amino acids. Looked up from germline, CDR1 is MNHNY and CDR2 is SVGAGI (reference sequence). The V and J ends lost 2 bases and 10 bases, in that order; junction bases with no gene match: 3. CDR3 coding DNA: TGTGCCAGCAGTTACATGGGACAGGGATCACCCCTCCACTTT. Translating gives CASSYMGQGSPLHF.

This clonotype was seen a handful of times. The chain links TRBV18 to TRBJ2-1, with 12 bases that match TRBD2. This CDR3 comprises 16 residues. CDR1 is KGHSH and CDR2 is LQKENI in the germline V gene. After removal of 0 bases from V and 8 bases from J, the junction contained 5 bases not matched to a gene. The CDR3 DNA sequence: TGTGCCAGCTCACCACCGACTAGCGGGGGAGGGTATGAGCAGTTCTTC. Protein product: CASSPPTSGGGYEQFF. The whole variable domain, filled in from reference TRBV18 and TRBJ2-1, reads NAGVMQNPRHLVRRRGQEARLRCSPMKGHSHVYWYRQLPEEGLKFMVYLQKENIIDESGMPKERFSAEFPKEGPSILRIQQVVRGDSAAYFCASSPPTSGGGYEQFFGPGTRLTVL.